This T cell receptor beta chain was obtained from a study of shared clonotypes between healthy human individuals (dated by TCRdb to about 2020). About the study as a whole: The cohort comprised two women and three men aged 18 to 49 years. For each donor, CD4 naive and CD4 memory were each run on three plates, CD8 naive on two plates, and CD8 memory on one plate. Blood TCR repertoires of roughly five healthy adults were deeply sequenced to estimate repertoire size and the extent of clonotype sharing between individuals. Different laboratories and diverse techniques were used to prepare libraries and sequence TCR repertoires, to increase sequencing depth and limit assay-specific biases. Between about 0.8 and 9 billion PBMCs per donor were obtained by leukapheresis. The paper as a whole reports these results and caveats: Compared with non-shared clonotypes, clonotypes shared by all four sorted-subset donors had higher generation probabilities. Approximately 4.8% of naive CD4, more than 3% of naive CD8, approximately 2% of memory CD4, and about 0.4% of memory CD8 clonotypes were shared across several donors. Naive subsets generally had larger estimated clonotype richness than memory subsets did. Incomplete sequencing was indicated by rarefaction of sorted-subset datasets, despite the large sequencing depth. Pairwise subsampling indicated that sequencing depth was expected to affect the degree of clonotype sharing among donors. Because the study included a small number of donors, the genetic and exposure-history diversity represented was limited. Sampling was limited to blood, and TCR repertoires in tissue likely differ from TCR repertoires in blood.

With regard to this clone: Its cognate antigen has yet to be identified. No base qualities exist here, and no much larger clone lies one base off it.

TCR CDR3 regions were amplified from genomic DNA by multiplex PCR using the deep immunoSEQ assay. Extracted genomic DNA from each cell subset was spread evenly across all wells of several immunoSEQ 96-well plates, with each plate serving as a replicate. Each replicate PCR for sorted subsets received around 200 ng genomic DNA, equal to about 30,000 T cell genomes. Purified libraries were quantified with a Qubit 3.0 fluorometer, sized on a Bioanalyzer 2100, and re-quantified with the KAPA Library Quantification kit. A separate single-read 150-cycle Illumina NextSeq 550 flow cell was used to sequence each immunoSEQ 96-well plate. The source study handled its data this way. The immunoSEQ output contained only junctional sequences without quality scores, so filtering could not match that applied to full-length reads. Sequences were annotated with PyIR, a Python wrapper for IgBLAST v1.9, and V/J genes and CDR3 were assigned using IMGT germline references. Reads with weak V/J assignments (E-value above 1e-6), missing CDR3, stop codons, out-of-frame junctions, or ambiguous translated residues were removed. A V3J clonotype was defined by an identical inferred V gene, J gene, and CDR3 amino acid sequence. Percentage overlap between repertoires was calculated by dividing the number of shared unique clonotypes by the size of the smaller repertoire. RTK rarefaction, the Chao1 estimator, and Recon v2.1 estimates of unobserved clonotypes were used to assess repertoire richness. For all TCRbeta clonotypes obtained by the gDNA method from several donors, generation probabilities were computed with OLGA. TCRdb provides this immuneACCESS table in a form limited to in-frame rearrangements. Some clones are lacking; in checked studies, under half of them reflect an unresolved V gene, and why the rest are absent is not known. That table furnishes V, J and clone size, whereas the DNA furnished D and trimming. The table for this sample lists some 1.5 million clones; under 99% of them were counted only once. The ten largest clones add up to 0.45% of the sample.

Here V drops 3 bases and J drops 0 bases, and the junction holds 5 bases not matched to any gene. Including cysteine and phenylalanine, the CDR3 has 15 amino acids. CDR3 DNA only is kept here, 45 bases in frame from base 1. For CDR1 and CDR2, the germline V gene (reference sequence) lists SGHNT and YYREEE. Donors were healthy HIV-negative adults with no recently reported acute infections or vaccinations. Every donor was a Caucasian adult residing in Nashville, Tennessee, USA. CD4+ T cells were enriched by magnetic negative selection, after which naive cells were positively selected on CD45RA and the negative fraction was taken as the memory subset. Blood was obtained by leukapheresis, after which PBMCs were separated by Ficoll-Histopaque density gradient centrifugation and cryopreserved in liquid nitrogen vapor phase. Purity and quantity of every magnetically sorted T cell population were checked by analytical flow cytometry. From each sorted fraction, genomic DNA was isolated and quantified by UV absorbance on a Nanodrop 2000c.

The source is a man in his thirties or forties in good health. The sequencing input was naive CD4+ T cells sorted from blood. The sample's cell subset or site label is to be understood as: CD45RA+ positively selected. The chain employs TRBV5-4 and TRBJ2-5, and TRBD1 matches 7 of the central bases. The nucleotides read TGTGCCAGCAGCTCGTACGGGACAGACCAAGAGACCCAGTACTTC. Translated, it gives CASSSYGTDQETQYF.